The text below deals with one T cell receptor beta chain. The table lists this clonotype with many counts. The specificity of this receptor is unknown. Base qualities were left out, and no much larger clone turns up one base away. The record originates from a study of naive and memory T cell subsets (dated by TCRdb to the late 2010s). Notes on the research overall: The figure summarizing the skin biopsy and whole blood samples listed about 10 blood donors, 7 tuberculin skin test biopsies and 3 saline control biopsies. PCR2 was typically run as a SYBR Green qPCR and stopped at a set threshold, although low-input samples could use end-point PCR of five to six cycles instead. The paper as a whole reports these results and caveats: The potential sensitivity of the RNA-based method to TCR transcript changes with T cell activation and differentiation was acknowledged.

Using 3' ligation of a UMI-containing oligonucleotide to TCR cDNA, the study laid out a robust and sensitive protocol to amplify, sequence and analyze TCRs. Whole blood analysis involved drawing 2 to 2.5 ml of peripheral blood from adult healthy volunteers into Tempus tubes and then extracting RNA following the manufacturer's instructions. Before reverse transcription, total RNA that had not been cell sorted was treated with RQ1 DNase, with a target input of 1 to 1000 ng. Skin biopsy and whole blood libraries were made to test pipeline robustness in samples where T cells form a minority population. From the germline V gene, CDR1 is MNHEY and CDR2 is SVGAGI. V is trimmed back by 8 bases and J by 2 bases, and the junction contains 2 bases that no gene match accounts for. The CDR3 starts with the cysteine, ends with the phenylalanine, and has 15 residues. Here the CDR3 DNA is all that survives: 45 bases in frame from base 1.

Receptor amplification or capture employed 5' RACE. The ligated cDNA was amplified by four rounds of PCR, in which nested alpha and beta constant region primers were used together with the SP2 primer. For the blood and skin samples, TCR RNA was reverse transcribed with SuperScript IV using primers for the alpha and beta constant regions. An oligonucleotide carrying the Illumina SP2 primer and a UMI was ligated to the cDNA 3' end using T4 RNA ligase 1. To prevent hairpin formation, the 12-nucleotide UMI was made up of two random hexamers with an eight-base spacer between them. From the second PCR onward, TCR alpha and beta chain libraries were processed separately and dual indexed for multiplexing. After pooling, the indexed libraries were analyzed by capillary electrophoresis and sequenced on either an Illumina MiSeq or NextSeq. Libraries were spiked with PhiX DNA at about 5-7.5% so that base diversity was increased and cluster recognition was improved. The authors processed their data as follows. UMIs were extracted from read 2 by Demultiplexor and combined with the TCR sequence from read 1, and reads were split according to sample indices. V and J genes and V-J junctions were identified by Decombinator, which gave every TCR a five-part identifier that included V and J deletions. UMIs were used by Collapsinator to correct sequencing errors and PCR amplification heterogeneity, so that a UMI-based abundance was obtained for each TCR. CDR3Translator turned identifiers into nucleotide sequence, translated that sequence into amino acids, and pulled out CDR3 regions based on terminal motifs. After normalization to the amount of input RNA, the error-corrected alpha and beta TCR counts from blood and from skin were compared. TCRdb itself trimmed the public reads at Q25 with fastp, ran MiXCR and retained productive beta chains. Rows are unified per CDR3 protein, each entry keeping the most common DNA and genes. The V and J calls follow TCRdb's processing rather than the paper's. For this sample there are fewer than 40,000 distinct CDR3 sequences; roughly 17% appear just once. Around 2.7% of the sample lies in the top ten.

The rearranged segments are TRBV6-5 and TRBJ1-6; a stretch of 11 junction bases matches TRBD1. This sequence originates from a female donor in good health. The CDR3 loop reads CASRDRGAYNSPLHF. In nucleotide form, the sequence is TGTGCCAGCCGGGACAGGGGGGCCTATAATTCACCCCTCCACTTT.